In its sample, the clone carrying this TCR beta chain was seen a few times. The sample originates from a study of beta chain features in type 1 diabetes. Every bit of the isolated RNA underwent reverse transcription, so sequencing read expressed TCRB transcripts. Assay used: immunoSEQ multiplex PCR; TCRdb lists only in-frame clones, some missing. The top ten clones hold roughly 0.06% of a sample with around 500,000 clones, approximately 31% of them seen once. The receptor was isolated from a man younger than 35 in good health. The sequenced sample consisted of naive CD4+ T cells from blood.

Here the CDR3 DNA reads TGCGCCAGCAGCGGTGTGTCAGGCCGAGACTGGAGCTCCTACAATGAGCAGTTCTTC. It is translated as CASSGVSGRDWSSYNEQFF. The chain uses TRBV5-1 and TRBJ2-1; no reliable D call. Germline CDR1 and CDR2: SGHRS and YFSETQ. V gave up 4 bases and J gave up 0 bases, with 23 bases separating them. The CDR3 spans 19 residues. Filled out from reference TRBV5-1 and TRBJ2-1, the complete variable domain reads KAGVTQTPRYLIKTRGQQVTLSCSPISGHRSVSWYQQTPGQGLQFLFEYFSETQRNKGNFPGRFSGRQFSNSRSEMNVSTLELGDSALYLCASSGVSGRDWSSYNEQFFGPGTRLTVL.